A single T cell receptor beta chain is shown here with its context. Sequenced by immunoSEQ multiplex PCR; TCRdb stores in-frame clones only, minus some. The repertoire consists of about 86,000 clones, with around 85% occurring once and the leading ten covering roughly a tenth. This specimen comes from a study of radiation and T cells in renal cell carcinoma. CDR1 is LGHNA and CDR2 is YNFKEQ in the germline V gene. V was pared by 0 bases and J by 6 bases, with 12 bases between. This CDR3 spans 15 amino acids. The time point here: blood 4 weeks post-SBRT, at nephrectomy. Treatment meaning: 15 Gy SBRT to primary tumor, nephrectomy 4 weeks later.

The sequences come from blood, collected from a patient whose treatment included radiotherapy and nephrectomy. The chain links TRBV4-2 to TRBJ2-4; no definite D call. The clonotype originates from a man aged 50 to 59 with renal cell carcinoma. As DNA, the CDR3 is TGTGCCAGCAGCCAAGATCGGCCTGCTGTAAACATTCAGTACTTC. It is translated as CASSQDRPAVNIQYF.